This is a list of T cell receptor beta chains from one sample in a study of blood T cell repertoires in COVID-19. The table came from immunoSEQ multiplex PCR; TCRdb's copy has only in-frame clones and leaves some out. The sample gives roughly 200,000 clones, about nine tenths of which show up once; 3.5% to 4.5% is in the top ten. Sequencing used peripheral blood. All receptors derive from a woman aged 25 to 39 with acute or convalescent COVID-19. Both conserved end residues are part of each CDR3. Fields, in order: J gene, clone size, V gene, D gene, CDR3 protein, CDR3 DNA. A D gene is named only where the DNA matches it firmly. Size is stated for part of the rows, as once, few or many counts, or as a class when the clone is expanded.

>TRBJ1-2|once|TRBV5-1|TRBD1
CASSPQGQGMGGYTF
TGCGCCAGCAGCCCGCAGGGACAGGGGATGGGCGGCTACACCTTC
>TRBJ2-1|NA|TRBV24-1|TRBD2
CATSDKGLAAINEQFF
TGTGCCACCAGTGACAAGGGACTAGCGGCTATCAATGAGCAGTTCTTC
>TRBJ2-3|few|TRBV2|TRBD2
CASSWTSGRGERQYF
TGTGCCAGCAGTTGGACTAGCGGGAGAGGGGAAAGGCAGTATTTT
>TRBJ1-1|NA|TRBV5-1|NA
CASRQGQTEAFF
TGCGCCAGCAGACAGGGACAAACTGAAGCTTTCTTT
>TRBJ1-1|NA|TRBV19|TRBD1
CASRRDRGRAFF
TGTGCCAGTAGACGGGACAGGGGGCGAGCTTTCTTT
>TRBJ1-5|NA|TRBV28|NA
CASSSHKGGYGQPQHF
TGTGCCAGCAGTTCACATAAGGGGGGGTACGGTCAGCCCCAGCATTTT
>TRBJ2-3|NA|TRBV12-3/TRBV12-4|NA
CASSLVAADTQYF
TGTGCCAGCAGTTTGGTGGCAGCAGATACGCAGTATTTT
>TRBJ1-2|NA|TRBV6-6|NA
CASSYFGNSGGYTF
TGTGCCAGCAGTTATTTCGGGAACTCTGGGGGCTACACCTTC
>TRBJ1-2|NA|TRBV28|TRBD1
CASSIQGGYGYTF
TGTGCCAGCAGTATACAGGGGGGTTATGGCTACACCTTC
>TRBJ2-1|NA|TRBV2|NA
CAAGRGASSYNEQFF
TGTGCCGCGGGGAGGGGGGCGAGCTCCTACAATGAGCAGTTCTTC
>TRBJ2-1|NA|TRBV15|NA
CATSRDQAAPREQFF
TGTGCCACCAGCAGAGATCAGGCCGCCCCACGCGAGCAGTTCTTC
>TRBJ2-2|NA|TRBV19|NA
CASSFRGGELFF
TGTGCCAGTAGTTTCCGAGGCGGGGAGCTGTTTTTT
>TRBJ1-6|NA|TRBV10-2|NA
CASSELGVSYNSPLHF
TGCGCCAGCAGTGAGTTAGGGGTATCCTATAATTCACCCCTCCACTTT
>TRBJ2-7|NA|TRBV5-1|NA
CASSLAFKPDEQYF
TGCGCCAGCAGCCTAGCTTTTAAACCCGACGAGCAGTACTTC
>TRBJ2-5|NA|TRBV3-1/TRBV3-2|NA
CASSQQHMATQYF
TGTGCCAGCAGCCAGCAACACATGGCGACCCAGTACTTC
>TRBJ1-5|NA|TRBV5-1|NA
CASSLEGVGGAQPQHF
TGCGCCAGCAGCTTGGAGGGAGTGGGAGGGGCGCAGCCCCAGCATTTT
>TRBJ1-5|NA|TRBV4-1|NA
CASSQDRGDQPQHF
TGCGCCAGCAGCCAAGATCGGGGTGATCAGCCCCAGCATTTT
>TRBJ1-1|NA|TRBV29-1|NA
CSPTRRLNTEAFF
TGCAGCCCCACGCGCAGGCTGAACACTGAAGCTTTCTTT
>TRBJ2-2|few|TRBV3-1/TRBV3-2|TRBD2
CASQREYTGELFF
TGTGCCAGCCAGCGGGAGTACACCGGGGAGCTGTTTTTT
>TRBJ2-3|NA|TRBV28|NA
CASTASIQTQYF
TGTGCCAGCACGGCTAGCATTCAGACGCAGTATTTT
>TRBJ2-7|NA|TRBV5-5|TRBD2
CASRWGTSGSKRGEQYF
TGTGCCAGCAGGTGGGGGACTAGCGGGAGCAAGAGAGGGGAGCAGTACTTC
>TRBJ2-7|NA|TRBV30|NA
CAWTSGVIKYF
TGTGCCTGGACTTCAGGGGTTATAAAGTACTTC
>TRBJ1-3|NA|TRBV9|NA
CASSVATGDSGNTIYF
TGTGCCAGCAGCGTAGCTACAGGAGACTCTGGAAACACCATATATTTT
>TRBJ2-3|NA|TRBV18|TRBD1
CASSPVRDSFTDTQYF
TGTGCCAGCTCCCCAGTCCGGGACAGTTTTACAGATACGCAGTATTTT
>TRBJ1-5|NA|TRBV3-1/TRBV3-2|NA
CASSQANQPQHF
TGTGCCAGCAGCCAAGCGAATCAGCCCCAGCATTTT
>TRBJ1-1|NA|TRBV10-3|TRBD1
CAIRDRDEAFF
TGTGCCATACGGGACAGAGATGAAGCTTTCTTT
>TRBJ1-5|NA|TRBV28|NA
CATSDQPQHF
TGTGCCACCTCGGATCAGCCCCAGCATTTT
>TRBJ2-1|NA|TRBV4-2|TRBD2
CASSPGLAYNEQFF
TGTGCCAGCAGCCCGGGACTAGCCTACAATGAGCAGTTCTTC
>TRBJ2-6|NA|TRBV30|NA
CAWSVGGSGANVLTF
TGTGCCTGGAGTGTGGGGGGATCTGGGGCCAACGTCCTGACTTTC
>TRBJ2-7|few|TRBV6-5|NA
CASWARGESGEQYF
TGTGCCAGCTGGGCCAGGGGCGAATCTGGAGAGCAGTACTTC
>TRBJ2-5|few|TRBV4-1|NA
CASSQDPGSEETQYF
TGCGCCAGCAGCCAAGATCCCGGGTCGGAAGAGACCCAGTACTTC
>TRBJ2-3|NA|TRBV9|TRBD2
CASSLAGGRGTQYF
TGTGCCAGCAGCCTAGCGGGAGGTAGGGGTACGCAGTATTTT
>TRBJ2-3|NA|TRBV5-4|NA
CASSLGGDTDTQYF
TGTGCCAGCAGCTTGGGGGGGGACACAGATACGCAGTATTTT